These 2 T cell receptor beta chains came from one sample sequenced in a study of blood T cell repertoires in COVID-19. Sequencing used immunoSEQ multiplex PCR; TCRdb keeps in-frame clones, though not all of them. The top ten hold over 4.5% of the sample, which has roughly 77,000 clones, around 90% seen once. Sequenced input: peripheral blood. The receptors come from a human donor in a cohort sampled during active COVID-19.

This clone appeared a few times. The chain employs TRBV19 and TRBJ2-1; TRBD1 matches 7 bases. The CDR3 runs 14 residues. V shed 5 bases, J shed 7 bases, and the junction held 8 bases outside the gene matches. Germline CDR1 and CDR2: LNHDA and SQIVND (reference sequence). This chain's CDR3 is CASSRDRVMNEQFF. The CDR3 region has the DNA TGTGCCAGTAGTCGCGACAGGGTTATGAATGAGCAGTTCTTC.

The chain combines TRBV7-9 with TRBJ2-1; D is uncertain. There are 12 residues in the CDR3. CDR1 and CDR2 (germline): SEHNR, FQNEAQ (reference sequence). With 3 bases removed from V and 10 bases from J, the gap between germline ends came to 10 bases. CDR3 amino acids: CASSLTTEEQFF. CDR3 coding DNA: TGTGCCAGCAGCTTGACAACAGAAGAGCAGTTCTTC.